This T cell receptor (beta chain) was obtained from a study of CD8+CD57+ T cells in acquired aplastic anemia. Study information: An average of roughly 3 ug of DNA was obtained from sorted CD4+ and CD8+ cells. Healthy donors averaged around 10 million reads for CD4+ cells.

Genomic DNA provided the template from which TCR beta VDJ and CDR3 profiles were obtained. TCRdb passed the reads through MiXCR, listing each CDR3 protein once. The sample has 200,000 to 250,000 distinct CDR3 sequences; around 32% are singletons. Germline CDR1 SEHNR, CDR2 FQNEAQ (reference sequence). The CDR3 spans 17 residues. With V trimmed by 1 base and J by 3 bases, 10 bases remained unmatched. This clonotype appeared many times. Its target is not known. Study findings and constraints: The CD8+ Simpson's diversity of patients and controls was not significantly different. Some 31 sequences, all CD8+ CDR3, were shared between patients and controls.

The source of this sequence is a human donor in good health, serving as a control. The material sequenced was sorted CD4+, CD8+, or CD8+CD57+ T cells (not recorded which) from PBMCs. The chain recombines TRBV7-9 with TRBJ2-7; TRBD2 aligns across 9 bases. This CDR3 reads CASSLGLAGDRIYEQYF. CDR3 sequence (DNA): TGTGCCAGCAGCTTAGGATTAGCGGGAGATAGAATCTACGAGCAGTACTTC.